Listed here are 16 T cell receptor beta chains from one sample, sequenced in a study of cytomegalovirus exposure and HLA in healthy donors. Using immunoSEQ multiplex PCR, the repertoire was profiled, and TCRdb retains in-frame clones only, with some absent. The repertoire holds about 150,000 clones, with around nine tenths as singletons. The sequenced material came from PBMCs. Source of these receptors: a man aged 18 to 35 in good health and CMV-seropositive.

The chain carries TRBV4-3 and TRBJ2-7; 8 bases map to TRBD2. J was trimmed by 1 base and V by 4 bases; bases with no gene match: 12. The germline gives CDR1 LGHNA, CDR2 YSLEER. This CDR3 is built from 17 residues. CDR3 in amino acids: CASSPGISGEGSYEQYF. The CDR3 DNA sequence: TGCGCCAGCAGCCCAGGGATTAGCGGGGAGGGTTCCTACGAGCAGTACTTC.

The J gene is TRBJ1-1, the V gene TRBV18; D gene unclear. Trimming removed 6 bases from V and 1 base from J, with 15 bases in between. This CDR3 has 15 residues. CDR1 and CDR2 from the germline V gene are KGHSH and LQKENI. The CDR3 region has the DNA TGTGCCAGCTCGCCTTACGAAGCGGGGAACACTGAAGCTTTCTTT. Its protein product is CASSPYEAGNTEAFF.

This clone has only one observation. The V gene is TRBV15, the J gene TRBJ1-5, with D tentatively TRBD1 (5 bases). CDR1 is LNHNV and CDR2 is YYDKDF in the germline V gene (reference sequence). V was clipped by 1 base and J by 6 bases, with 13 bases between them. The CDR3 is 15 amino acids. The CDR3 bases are TGTGCCACCAGCAGAGGAGACCAAGACAGTCAGCCCCAGCATTTT. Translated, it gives CATSRGDQDSQPQHF.

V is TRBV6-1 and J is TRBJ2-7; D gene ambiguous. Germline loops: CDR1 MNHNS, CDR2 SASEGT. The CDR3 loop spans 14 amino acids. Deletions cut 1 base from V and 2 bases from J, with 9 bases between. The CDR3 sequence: CASSEGPPPYEQYF. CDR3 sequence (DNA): TGTGCCAGCAGTGAAGGGCCGCCCCCCTACGAGCAGTACTTC.

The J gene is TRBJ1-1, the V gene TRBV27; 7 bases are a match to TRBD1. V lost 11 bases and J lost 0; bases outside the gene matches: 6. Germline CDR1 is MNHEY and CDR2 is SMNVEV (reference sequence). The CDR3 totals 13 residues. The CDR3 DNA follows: TGTGCCGCAGGGGGAGTGATGAACACTGAAGCTTTCTTT. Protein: CAAGGVMNTEAFF.

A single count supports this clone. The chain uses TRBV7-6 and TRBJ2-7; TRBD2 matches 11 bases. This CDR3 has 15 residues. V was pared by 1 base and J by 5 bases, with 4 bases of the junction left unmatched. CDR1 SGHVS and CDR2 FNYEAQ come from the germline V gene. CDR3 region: CASSLVPSGGNEQYF. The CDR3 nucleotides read TGTGCCAGCAGCTTAGTCCCTAGCGGGGGGAACGAGCAGTACTTC.

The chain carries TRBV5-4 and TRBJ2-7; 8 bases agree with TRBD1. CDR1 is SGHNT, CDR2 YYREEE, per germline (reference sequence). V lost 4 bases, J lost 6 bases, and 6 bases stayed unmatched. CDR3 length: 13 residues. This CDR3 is CASSGQGAGEQYF. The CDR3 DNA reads TGTGCCAGCAGCGGGCAGGGGGCAGGCGAGCAGTACTTC.

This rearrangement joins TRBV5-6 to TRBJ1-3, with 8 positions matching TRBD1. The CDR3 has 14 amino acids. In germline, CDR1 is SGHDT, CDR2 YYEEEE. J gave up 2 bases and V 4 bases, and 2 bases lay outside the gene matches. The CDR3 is CASSLQGAGNTIYF. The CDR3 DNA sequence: TGTGCCAGCAGCCTACAGGGGGCTGGAAACACCATATATTTT.

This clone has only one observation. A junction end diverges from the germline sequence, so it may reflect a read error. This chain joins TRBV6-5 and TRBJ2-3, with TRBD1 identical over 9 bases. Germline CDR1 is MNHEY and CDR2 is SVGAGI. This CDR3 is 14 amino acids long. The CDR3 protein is CASRGQGSTDPQYF. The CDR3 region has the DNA TGTGCCAGCAGGGGACAGGGTAGCACAGATCCGCAGTATTTT.

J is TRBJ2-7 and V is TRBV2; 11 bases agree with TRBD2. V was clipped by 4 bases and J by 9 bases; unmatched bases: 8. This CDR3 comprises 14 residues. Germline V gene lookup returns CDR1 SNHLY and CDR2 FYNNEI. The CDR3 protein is CASSVAGGRFGQYF. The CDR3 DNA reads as TGTGCCAGCAGTGTAGCGGGAGGGCGGTTCGGGCAGTACTTC.

The CDR3 sequence is CASSLPGTPAEQYF. CDR3 DNA sequence: TGTGCCAGCAGTTTACCGGGGACTCCAGCCGAGCAGTACTTC. The chain combines TRBV27 with TRBJ2-7; tentatively, D is TRBD2 (6 bases). Germline V CDR1 and CDR2: MNHEY, SMNVEV (reference sequence). V dropped 2 bases and J dropped 6 bases, with 14 bases sitting between them. There are 14 residues in the CDR3.

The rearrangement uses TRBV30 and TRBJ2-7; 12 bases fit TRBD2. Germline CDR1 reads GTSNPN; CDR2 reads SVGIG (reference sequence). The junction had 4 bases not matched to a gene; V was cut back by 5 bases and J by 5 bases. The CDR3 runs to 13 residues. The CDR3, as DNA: TGTGCCTGGGCTAGCGGGAGGGTCCACGAGCAGTACTTC. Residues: CAWASGRVHEQYF.

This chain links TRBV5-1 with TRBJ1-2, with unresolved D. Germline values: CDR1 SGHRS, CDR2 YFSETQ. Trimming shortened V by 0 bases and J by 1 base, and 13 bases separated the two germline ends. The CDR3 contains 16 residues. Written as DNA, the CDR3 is TGCGCCAGCAGCTTGGCGGCAGGCCCTTTTAACTATGGCTACACCTTC. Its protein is CASSLAAGPFNYGYTF. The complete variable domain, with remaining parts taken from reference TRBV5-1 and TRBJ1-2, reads KAGVTQTPRYLIKTRGQQVTLSCSPISGHRSVSWYQQTPGQGLQFLFEYFSETQRNKGNFPGRFSGRQFSNSRSEMNVSTLELGDSALYLCASSLAAGPFNYGYTFGSGTRLTVV.

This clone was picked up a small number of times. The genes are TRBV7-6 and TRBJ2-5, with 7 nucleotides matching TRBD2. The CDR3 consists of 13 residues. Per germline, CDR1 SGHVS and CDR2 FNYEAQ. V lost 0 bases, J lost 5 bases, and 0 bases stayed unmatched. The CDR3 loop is CASSLAGGETQYF. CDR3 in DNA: TGTGCCAGCAGCTTAGCGGGAGGGGAGACCCAGTACTTC.

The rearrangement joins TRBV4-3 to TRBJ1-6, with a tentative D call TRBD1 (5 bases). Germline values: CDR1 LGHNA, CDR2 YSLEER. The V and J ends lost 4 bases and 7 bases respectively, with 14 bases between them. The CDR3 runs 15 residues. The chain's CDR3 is CASSLDLGGNSPLHF. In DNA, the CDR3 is TGCGCCAGCAGCCTAGACCTGGGGGGGAATTCACCCCTCCACTTT.

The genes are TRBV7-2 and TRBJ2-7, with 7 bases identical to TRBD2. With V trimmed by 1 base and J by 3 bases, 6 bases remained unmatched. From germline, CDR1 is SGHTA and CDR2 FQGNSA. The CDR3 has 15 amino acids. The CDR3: CASSLGGGGRYEQYF. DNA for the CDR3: TGTGCCAGCAGCTTAGGGGGCGGGGGTCGCTACGAGCAGTACTTC.